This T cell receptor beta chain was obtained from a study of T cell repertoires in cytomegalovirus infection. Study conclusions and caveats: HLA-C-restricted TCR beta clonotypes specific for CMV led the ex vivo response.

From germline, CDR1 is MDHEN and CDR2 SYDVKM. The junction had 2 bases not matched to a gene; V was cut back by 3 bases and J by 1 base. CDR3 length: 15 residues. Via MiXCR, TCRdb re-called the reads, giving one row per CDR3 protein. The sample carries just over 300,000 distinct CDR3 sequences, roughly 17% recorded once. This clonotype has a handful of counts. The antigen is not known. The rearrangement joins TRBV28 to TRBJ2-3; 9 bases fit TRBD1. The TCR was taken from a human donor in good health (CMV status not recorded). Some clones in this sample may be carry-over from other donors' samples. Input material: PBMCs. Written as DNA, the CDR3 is TGTGCCAGCAGTTTGTGGACAGGGGGCACAGATACGCAGTATTTT. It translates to CASSLWTGGTDTQYF.